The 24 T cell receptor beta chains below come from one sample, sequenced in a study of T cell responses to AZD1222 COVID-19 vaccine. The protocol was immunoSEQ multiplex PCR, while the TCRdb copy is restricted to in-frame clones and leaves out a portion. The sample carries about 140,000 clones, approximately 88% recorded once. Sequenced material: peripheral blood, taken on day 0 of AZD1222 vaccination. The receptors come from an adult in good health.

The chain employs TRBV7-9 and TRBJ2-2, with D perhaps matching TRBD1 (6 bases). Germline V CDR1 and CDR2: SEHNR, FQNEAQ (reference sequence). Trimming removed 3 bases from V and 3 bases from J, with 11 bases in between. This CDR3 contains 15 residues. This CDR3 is CASSFPGVDTGELFF. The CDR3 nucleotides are TGTGCCAGCAGCTTTCCAGGGGTGGACACCGGGGAGCTGTTTTTT.

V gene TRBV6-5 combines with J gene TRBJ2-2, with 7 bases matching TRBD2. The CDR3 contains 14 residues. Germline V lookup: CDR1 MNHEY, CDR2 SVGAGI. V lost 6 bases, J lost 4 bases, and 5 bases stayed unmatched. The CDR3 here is CASSLLAATGELFF. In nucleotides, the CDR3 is TGTGCCAGCAGCCTTCTAGCGGCCACCGGGGAGCTGTTTTTT.

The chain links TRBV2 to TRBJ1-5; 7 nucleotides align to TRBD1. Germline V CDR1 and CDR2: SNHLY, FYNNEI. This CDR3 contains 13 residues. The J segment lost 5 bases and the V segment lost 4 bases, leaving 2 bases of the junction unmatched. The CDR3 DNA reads TGTGCCAGCAGTGGGACAGGTTATCAGCCCCAGCATTTT. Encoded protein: CASSGTGYQPQHF.

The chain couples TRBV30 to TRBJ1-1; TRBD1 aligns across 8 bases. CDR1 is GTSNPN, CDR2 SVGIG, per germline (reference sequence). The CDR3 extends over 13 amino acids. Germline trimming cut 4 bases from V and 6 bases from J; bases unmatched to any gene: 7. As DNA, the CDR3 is TGTGCCTGGACAGTCAGGGGGCAAGCTGAAGCTTTCTTT. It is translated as CAWTVRGQAEAFF.

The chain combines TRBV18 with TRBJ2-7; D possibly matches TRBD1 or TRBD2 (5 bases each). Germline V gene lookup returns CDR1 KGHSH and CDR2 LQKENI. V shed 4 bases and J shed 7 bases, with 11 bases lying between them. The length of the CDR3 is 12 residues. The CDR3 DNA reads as TGTGCCAGCTCACACTTTGGGGGAGAGCAGTACTTC. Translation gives CASSHFGGEQYF.

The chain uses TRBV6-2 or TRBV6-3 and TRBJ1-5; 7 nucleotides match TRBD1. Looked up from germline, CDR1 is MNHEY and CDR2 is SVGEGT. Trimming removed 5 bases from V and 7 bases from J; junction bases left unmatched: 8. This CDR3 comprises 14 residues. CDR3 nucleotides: TGTGCCAGCAGTACTCAGGGGGTAGGGCAGCCCCAGCATTTT. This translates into CASSTQGVGQPQHF.

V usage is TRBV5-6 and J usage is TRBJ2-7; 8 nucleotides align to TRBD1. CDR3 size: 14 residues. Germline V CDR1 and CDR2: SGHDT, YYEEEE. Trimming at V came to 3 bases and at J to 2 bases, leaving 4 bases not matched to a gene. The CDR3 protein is CASSSTGQAYEQYF. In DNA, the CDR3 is TGTGCCAGCAGCTCAACGGGACAGGCCTACGAGCAGTACTTC.

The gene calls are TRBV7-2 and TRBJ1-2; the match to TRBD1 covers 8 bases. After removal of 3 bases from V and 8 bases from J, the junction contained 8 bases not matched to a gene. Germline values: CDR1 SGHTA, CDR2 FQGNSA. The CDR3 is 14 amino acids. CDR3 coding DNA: TGTGCCAGCAGCTTTGGAACAGGGGGTAGGGGCTACACCTTC. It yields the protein CASSFGTGGRGYTF.

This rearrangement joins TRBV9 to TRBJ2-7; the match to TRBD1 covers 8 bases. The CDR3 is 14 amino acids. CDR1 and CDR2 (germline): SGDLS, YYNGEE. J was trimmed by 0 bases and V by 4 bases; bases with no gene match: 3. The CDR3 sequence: CASSLGQGSYEQYF. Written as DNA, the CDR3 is TGTGCCAGCAGCCTCGGACAGGGCTCCTACGAGCAGTACTTC.

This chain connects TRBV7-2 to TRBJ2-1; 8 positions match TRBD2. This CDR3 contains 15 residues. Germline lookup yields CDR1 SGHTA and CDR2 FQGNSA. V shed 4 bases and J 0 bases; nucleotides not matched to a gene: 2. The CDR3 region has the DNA TGTGCCAGCAGCTCGGGAGGGAGCTCCTACAATGAGCAGTTCTTC. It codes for CASSSGGSSYNEQFF.

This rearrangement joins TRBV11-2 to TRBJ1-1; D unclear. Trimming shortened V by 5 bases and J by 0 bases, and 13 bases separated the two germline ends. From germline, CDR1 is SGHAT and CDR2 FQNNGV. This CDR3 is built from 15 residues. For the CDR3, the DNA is TGTGCCAGCAGCCATTCCCTGGCCCTGAACACTGAAGCTTTCTTT. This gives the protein CASSHSLALNTEAFF. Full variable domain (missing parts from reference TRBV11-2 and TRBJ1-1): EAGVAQSPRYKIIEKRQSVAFWCNPISGHATLYWYQQILGQGPKLLIQFQNNGVVDDSQLPKDRFSAERLKGVDSTLKIQPAKLEDSAVYLCASSHSLALNTEAFFGQGTRLTVV.

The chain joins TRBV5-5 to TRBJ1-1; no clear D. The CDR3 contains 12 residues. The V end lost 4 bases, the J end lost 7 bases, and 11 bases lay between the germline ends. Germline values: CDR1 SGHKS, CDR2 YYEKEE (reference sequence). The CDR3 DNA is TGTGCCAGCAGCCTGACACAAAATGAAGCTTTCTTT. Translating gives CASSLTQNEAFF.

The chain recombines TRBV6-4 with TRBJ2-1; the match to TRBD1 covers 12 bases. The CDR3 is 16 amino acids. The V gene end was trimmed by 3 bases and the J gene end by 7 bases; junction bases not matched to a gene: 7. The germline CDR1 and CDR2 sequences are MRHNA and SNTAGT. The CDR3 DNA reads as TGTGCCAGCAGTGAAGGCCCGGGACAGGGGGCAAATGAGCAGTTCTTC. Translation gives CASSEGPGQGANEQFF.

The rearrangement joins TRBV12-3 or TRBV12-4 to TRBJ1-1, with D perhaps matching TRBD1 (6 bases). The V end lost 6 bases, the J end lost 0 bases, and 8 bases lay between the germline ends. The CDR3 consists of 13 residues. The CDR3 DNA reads TGTGCCAGCAGCCGGACAGTGAACACTGAAGCTTTCTTT. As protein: CASSRTVNTEAFF.

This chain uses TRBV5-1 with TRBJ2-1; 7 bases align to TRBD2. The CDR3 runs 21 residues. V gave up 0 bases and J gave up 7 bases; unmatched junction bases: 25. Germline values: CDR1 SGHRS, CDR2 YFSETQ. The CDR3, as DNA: TGCGCCAGCAGCTTGGCGGCCAGGGTGAAGTCGATCGCGGGAGCGAATAATGAGCAGTTCTTC. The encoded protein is CASSLAARVKSIAGANNEQFF.

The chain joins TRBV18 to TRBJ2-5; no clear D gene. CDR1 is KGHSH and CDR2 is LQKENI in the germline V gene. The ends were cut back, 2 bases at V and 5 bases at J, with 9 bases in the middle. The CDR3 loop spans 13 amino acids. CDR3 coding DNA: TGTGCCAGCTCACCAGCCGGGCGGGAGACCCAGTACTTC. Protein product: CASSPAGRETQYF.

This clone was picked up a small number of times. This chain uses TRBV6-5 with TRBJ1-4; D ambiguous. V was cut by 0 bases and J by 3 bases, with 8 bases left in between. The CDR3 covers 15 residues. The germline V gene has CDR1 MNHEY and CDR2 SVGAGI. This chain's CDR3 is CASSYSSGSNEKLFF. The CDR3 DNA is TGTGCCAGCAGTTACTCATCGGGGTCTAATGAAAAACTGTTTTTT.

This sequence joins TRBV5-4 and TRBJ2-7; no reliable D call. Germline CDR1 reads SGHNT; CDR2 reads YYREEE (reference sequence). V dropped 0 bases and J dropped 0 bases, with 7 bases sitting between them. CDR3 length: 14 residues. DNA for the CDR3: TGTGCCAGCAGCTTGGGACGGAGCTCCTACGAGCAGTACTTC. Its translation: CASSLGRSSYEQYF.

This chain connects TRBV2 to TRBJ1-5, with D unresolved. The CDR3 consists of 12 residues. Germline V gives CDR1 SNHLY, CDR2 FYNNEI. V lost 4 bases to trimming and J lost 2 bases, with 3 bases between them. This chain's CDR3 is CASSVGNQPQHF. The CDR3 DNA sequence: TGTGCCAGCAGTGTCGGCAATCAGCCCCAGCATTTT.

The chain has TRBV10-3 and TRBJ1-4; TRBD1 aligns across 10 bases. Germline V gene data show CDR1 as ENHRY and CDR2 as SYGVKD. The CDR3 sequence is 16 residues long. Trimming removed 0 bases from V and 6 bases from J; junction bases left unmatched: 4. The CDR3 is CAISESGGQGDEKLFF. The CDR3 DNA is TGTGCCATCAGTGAGTCGGGAGGACAGGGGGATGAAAAACTGTTTTTT.

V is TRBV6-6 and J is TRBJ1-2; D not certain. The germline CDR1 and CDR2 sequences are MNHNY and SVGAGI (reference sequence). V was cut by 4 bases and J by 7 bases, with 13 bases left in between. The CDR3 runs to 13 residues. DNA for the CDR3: TGTGCCAGCAGTTCATCTAGCCGGGGTGGCTACACCTTC. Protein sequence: CASSSSSRGGYTF.

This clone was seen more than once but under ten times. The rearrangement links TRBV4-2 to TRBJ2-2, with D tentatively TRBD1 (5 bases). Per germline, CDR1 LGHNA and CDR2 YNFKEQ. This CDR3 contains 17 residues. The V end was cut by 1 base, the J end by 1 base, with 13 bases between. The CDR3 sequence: CASSQGYAGRNTGELFF. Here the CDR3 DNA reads TGTGCCAGCAGCCAAGGGTATGCAGGGCGGAACACCGGGGAGCTGTTTTTT.

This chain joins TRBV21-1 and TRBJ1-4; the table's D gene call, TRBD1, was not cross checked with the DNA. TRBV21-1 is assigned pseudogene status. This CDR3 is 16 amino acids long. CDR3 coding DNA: TGTGCCAGCAGCAGCCCTAGGGGACAGGGTCATGAAAAACTGTTTTTT. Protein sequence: CASSSPRGQGHEKLFF.

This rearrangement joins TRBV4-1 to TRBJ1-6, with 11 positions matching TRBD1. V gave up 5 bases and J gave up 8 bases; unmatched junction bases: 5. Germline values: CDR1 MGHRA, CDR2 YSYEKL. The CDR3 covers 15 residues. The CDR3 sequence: CASSTRTGGDSPLHF. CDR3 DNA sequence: TGCGCCAGCAGCACCCGGACAGGGGGCGATTCACCCCTCCACTTT.